These 13 T cell receptor beta chains were all obtained from the same sample, sequenced in a study of T cells in Graves' hyperthyroidism and ophthalmopathy (dated by TCRdb to the late 2010s). The method behind the library was multiplex PCR. TCRdb lists the instrument as Illumina HiSeq 2000. The TCR beta CDR3 regions were amplified from the RNA transcripts. For the first round of RT-PCR on the TCR CDR3, the HTBI primer set was used together with the Qiagen OneStep RT-PCR kit. The public sequencing data were trimmed at Q25 with fastp and processed into clonotypes with MiXCR by TCRdb, which kept only in-frame beta chains. CDR3 protein duplicates are merged, each entry listing the most common genes and DNA. The table for this sample lists 300,000 to 450,000 distinct CDR3 sequences; roughly 20% of them were counted only once. The ten largest account for around 40% of the sample. Sequences were obtained from blood. The origin of the receptors is a man between 18 and 35 years old with Graves' ophthalmopathy.

This clonotype came up many times. The chain links TRBV12-3 or TRBV12-4 to TRBJ2-4; unclear D gene. The CDR3 spans 20 residues. Trimming left V 5 bases short and J 0 bases short, with 26 bases between. CDR3 sequence: CASSPDRWGTNYLAKNIQYF. The CDR3 nucleotides are TGTGCCAGCAGTCCGGACCGGTGGGGAACAAACTATTTAGCCAAAAACATTCAGTACTTC.

A few counts support this clonotype. V gene TRBV28 combines with J gene TRBJ1-2; tentative D call: TRBD1 (6 bases). V was shortened by 9 bases and J by 3 bases, with 20 bases between the two germline ends. Germline-derived CDR1 and CDR2 are MDHEN and SYDVKM. CDR3 length: 15 amino acids. Written as DNA, the CDR3 is TGTGCCAGTGAGGGGACCGCAGGGGTTGACTATGGCTACACCTTC. Translation gives CASEGTAGVDYGYTF.

This clonotype was counted at least ten times. The chain carries TRBV12-3 or TRBV12-4 and TRBJ2-7; TRBD1 matches at 9 bases. This CDR3 is 19 amino acids long. The junction had 20 bases not matched to a gene; V was cut back by 3 bases and J by 5 bases. The chain's CDR3 is CASSFSGRDTRDRVHEQYF. The CDR3, as DNA: TGTGCCAGCAGTTTTTCGGGTCGAGACACCCGGGACAGGGTCCACGAGCAGTACTTC.

This clonotype was recorded many times. The chain is built from TRBV5-1 and TRBJ1-2, with D maybe TRBD1 (6 bases). There are 13 residues in the CDR3. Germline CDR1 SGHRS, CDR2 YFSETQ. Trimming shortened V by 3 bases and J by 4 bases, and 10 bases separated the two germline ends. As DNA, the CDR3 is TGCGCCAGCAGCTACGCAGGGGTCTATGGCTACACCTTC. Translated: CASSYAGVYGYTF.

This chain uses TRBV27 with TRBJ1-4; D is unclear. The germline gives CDR1 MNHEY, CDR2 SMNVEV (reference sequence). V was shortened by 1 base and J by 5 bases, with 8 bases between the two germline ends. The CDR3 is made up of 14 amino acids. CDR3 in amino acids: CASSLLAANEKLFF. The CDR3 DNA follows: TGTGCCAGCAGTTTATTGGCGGCGAATGAAAAACTGTTTTTT.

This clonotype showed up just a few times. The gene calls are TRBV20-1 and TRBJ2-7; D might be TRBD1 (6 bases). V was cut by 4 bases and J by 2 bases, with 15 bases left in between. The CDR3 has 14 residues. Germline V lookup: CDR1 DFQATT, CDR2 SNEGSKA (reference sequence). The DNA of the CDR3 is TGCAGTGCTACAAACAGGGTCCACACCTACGAGCAGTACTTC. This gives the protein CSATNRVHTYEQYF.

This clonotype occurred many times. The V and J genes are TRBV3-1 and TRBJ2-3; no clear D gene. V lost 4 bases and J 6 bases, leaving 17 bases between the germline ends. CDR3 length: 15 amino acids. Germline assignment: CDR1 LGHDT and CDR2 YNNKEL (reference sequence). CDR3 sequence: CASSPGPPRVDTQYF. The CDR3 DNA follows: TGTGCCAGCAGCCCCGGGCCTCCTCGGGTTGATACGCAGTATTTT.

There are many counts of this clonotype. The rearrangement links TRBV6-1 to TRBJ2-1; D gene ambiguous. This CDR3 comprises 14 residues. Germline assignment: CDR1 MNHNS and CDR2 SASEGT. Between the trimmed V and J ends, which lost 7 bases and 9 bases, there was a span of 19 bases. CDR3 region: CASMGPATQFEQFF. The CDR3 nucleotides read TGTGCCAGCATGGGTCCCGCCACGCAGTTTGAGCAGTTCTTC.

The table lists this clonotype with a few counts. The rearrangement uses TRBV7-9 and TRBJ2-5; 12 bases align to TRBD2. The CDR3 has 17 residues. Unmatched junction bases numbered 10, after V lost 6 bases and J lost 2 bases. From germline, CDR1 is SEHNR and CDR2 FQNEAQ (reference sequence). This CDR3 reads CASSRDSSGGGQETQYF. Here the CDR3 DNA reads TGTGCCAGCAGTCGGGACTCTAGCGGGGGGGGTCAAGAGACCCAGTACTTC. Combining the CDR3 with reference TRBV7-9 and TRBJ2-5 gives the whole variable domain DTGVSQNPRHKITKRGQNVTFRCDPISEHNRLYWYRQTLGQGPEFLTYFQNEAQLEKSRLLSDRFSAERPKGSFSTLEIQRTEQGDSAMYLCASSRDSSGGGQETQYFGPGTRLLVL.

The chain has TRBV7-9 and TRBJ2-3, with D unresolved. The CDR3 covers 14 residues. In germline, CDR1 is SEHNR, CDR2 FQNEAQ (reference sequence). V gave up 5 bases and J gave up 7 bases, with 16 bases separating them. This chain's CDR3 is CASSPPAPRNTQYF. CDR3 DNA: TGTGCCAGCAGCCCACCTGCCCCAAGGAATACGCAGTATTTT.

The rearrangement uses TRBV28 and TRBJ2-3; TRBD2 agrees at 8 bases. After removal of 5 bases from V and 4 bases from J, the junction contained 5 bases not matched to a gene. Looked up from germline, CDR1 is MDHEN and CDR2 is SYDVKM. The CDR3 consists of 14 residues. CDR3 in amino acids: CASSTPGGADTQYF. CDR3 coding DNA: TGTGCCAGCAGTACCCCGGGAGGGGCAGATACGCAGTATTTT.

Many counts were recorded for this clonotype. V is TRBV7-9 and J is TRBJ2-5; TRBD1 matches 7 bases. Trimming removed 1 base from V and 5 bases from J; junction bases left unmatched: 7. From germline, CDR1 is SEHNR and CDR2 FQNEAQ (reference sequence). The CDR3 totals 15 residues. The CDR3 spells CASSLDRGPVETQYF. CDR3 nucleotides: TGTGCCAGCAGCTTAGACAGGGGCCCTGTGGAGACCCAGTACTTC.

The chain joins TRBV5-1 to TRBJ2-2, with TRBD2 as a possible D gene (5 bases). Germline-derived CDR1 and CDR2 are SGHRS and YFSETQ. This CDR3 has 14 residues. Deletions cut 1 base from V and 5 bases from J, with 9 bases between. CDR3: CASSLSGFTGELFF. The DNA of the CDR3 is TGCGCCAGCAGCTTGTCGGGATTTACCGGGGAGCTGTTTTTT.